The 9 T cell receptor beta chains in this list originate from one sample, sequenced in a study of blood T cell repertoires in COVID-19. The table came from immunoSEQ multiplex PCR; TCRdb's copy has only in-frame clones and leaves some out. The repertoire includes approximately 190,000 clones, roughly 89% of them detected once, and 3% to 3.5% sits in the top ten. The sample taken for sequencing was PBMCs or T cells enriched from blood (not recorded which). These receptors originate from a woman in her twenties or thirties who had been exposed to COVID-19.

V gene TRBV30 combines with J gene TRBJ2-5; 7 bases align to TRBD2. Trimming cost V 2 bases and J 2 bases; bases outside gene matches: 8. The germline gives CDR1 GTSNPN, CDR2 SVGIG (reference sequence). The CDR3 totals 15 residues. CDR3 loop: CAWSILPGGQETQYF. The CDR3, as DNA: TGTGCCTGGAGTATTTTGCCCGGGGGGCAAGAGACCCAGTACTTC.

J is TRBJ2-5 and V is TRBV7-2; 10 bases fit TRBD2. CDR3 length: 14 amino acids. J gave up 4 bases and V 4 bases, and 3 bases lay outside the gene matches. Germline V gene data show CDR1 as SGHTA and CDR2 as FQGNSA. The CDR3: CASSSQRGGETQYF. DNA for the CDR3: TGTGCCAGCAGCTCCCAGCGGGGGGGAGAGACCCAGTACTTC.

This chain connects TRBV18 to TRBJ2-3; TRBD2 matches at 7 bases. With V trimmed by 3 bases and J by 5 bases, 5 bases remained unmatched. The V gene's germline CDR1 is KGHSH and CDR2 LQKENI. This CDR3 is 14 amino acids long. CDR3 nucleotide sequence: TGTGCCAGCTCACCCGGACTAGAAGTAGATACGCAGTATTTT. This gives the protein CASSPGLEVDTQYF.

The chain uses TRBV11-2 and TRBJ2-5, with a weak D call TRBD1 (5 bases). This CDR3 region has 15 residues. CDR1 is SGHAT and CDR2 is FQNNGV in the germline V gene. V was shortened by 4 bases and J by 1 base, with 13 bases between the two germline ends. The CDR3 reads CASSSGWQGQETQYF. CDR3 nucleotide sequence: TGTGCCAGCAGCTCCGGCTGGCAGGGCCAAGAGACCCAGTACTTC.

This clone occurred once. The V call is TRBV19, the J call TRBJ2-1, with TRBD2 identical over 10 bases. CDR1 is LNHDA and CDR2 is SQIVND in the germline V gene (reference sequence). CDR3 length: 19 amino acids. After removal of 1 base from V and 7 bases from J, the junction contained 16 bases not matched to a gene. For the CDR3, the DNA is TGTGCCAGTAGTATAGCGGGGCGGCTAGCGGGGGTAATAGGGAATGAGCAGTTCTTC. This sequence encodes CASSIAGRLAGVIGNEQFF. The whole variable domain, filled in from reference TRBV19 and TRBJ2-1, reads DGGITQSPKYLFRKEGQNVTLSCEQNLNHDAMYWYRQDPGQGLRLIYYSQIVNDFQKGDIAEGYSVSREKKESFPLTVTSAQKNPTAFYLCASSIAGRLAGVIGNEQFFGPGTRLTVL.

The CDR3 spells CASSLDGTGVPSYEQYF. DNA for the CDR3: TGTGCCAGCAGCTTAGATGGGACAGGGGTTCCCTCCTACGAGCAGTACTTC. This chain joins TRBV7-9 and TRBJ2-7, with 10 nucleotides matching TRBD1. The CDR3 spans 17 residues. V lost 1 base, J lost 0 bases, and 6 bases stayed unmatched. Per the germline V gene, CDR1 is SEHNR and CDR2 is FQNEAQ (reference sequence).

DNA for the CDR3: TGTGCCAGCATCAGACAGGGGAGTGCTTCACCCCTCCACTTT. Translated: CASIRQGSASPLHF. The V and J genes are TRBV7-2 and TRBJ1-6; 8 bases agree with TRBD1. The CDR3 is 14 residues long. Germline assignment: CDR1 SGHTA and CDR2 FQGNSA. V lost 7 bases, J lost 9 bases, and 8 bases stayed unmatched.

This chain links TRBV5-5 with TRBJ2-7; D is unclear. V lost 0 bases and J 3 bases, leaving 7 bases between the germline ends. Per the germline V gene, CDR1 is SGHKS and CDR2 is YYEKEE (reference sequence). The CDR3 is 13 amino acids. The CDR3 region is CASSLVLSYEQYF. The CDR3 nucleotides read TGTGCCAGCAGCTTGGTACTTAGCTACGAGCAGTACTTC.

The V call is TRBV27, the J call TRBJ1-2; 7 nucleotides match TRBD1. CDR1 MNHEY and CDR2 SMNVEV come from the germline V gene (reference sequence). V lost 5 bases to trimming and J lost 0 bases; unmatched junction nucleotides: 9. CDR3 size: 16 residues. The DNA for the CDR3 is TGTGCCAGCAGTACCAGGGGGGAACCCCCTAACTATGGCTACACCTTC. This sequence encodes CASSTRGEPPNYGYTF.